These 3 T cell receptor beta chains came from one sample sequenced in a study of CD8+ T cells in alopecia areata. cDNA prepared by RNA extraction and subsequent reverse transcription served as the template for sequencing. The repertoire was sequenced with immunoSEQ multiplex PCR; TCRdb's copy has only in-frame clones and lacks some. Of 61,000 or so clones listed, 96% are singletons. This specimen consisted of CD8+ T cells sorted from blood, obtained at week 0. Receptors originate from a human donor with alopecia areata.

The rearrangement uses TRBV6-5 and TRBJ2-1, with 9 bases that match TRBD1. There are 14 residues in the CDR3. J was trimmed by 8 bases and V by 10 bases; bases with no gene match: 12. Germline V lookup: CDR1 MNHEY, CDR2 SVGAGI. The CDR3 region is CAISPGTGFDEQFF. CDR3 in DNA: TGTGCCATCAGCCCCGGGACAGGGTTTGATGAGCAGTTCTTC.

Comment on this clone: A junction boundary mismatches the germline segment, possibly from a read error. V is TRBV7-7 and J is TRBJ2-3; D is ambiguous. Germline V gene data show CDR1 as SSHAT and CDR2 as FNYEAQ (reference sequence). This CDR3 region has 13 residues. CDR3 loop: CASSLNLQDTQYF. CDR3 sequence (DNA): TGTGCTAGCAGCTTAAACTTACAAGATACGCAGTATTTT. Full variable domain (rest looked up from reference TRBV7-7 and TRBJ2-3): GAGVSQSPRYKVTKRGQDVTLRCDPISSHATLYWYQQALGQGPEFLTYFNYEAQPDKSGLPSDRFSAERPEGSISTLTIQRTEQRDSAMYRCASSLNLQDTQYFGPGTRLTVL.

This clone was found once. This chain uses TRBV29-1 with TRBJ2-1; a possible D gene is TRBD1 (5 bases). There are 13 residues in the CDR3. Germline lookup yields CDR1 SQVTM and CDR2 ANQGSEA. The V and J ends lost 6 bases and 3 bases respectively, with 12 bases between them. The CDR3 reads CSVGIRDYNEQFF. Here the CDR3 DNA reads TGCAGCGTGGGGATCAGGGACTACAATGAGCAGTTCTTC.